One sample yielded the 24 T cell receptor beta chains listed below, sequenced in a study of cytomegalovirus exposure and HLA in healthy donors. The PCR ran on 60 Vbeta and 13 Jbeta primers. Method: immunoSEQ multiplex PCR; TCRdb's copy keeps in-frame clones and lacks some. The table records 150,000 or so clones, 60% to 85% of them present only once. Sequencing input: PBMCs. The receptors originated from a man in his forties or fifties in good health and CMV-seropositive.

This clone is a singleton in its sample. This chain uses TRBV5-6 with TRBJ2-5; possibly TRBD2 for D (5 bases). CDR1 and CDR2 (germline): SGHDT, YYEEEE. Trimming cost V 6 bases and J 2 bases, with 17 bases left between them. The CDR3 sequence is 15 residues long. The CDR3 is CASTPRLLGQETQYF. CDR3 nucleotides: TGTGCCAGCACCCCCCGACTATTGGGACAAGAGACCCAGTACTTC.

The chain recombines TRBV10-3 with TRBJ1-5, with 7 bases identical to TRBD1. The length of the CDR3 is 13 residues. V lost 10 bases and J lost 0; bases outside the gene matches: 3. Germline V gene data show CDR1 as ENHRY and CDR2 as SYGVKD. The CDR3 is CATQGDSNQPQHF. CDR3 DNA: TGTGCCACCCAGGGGGATAGCAATCAGCCCCAGCATTTT.

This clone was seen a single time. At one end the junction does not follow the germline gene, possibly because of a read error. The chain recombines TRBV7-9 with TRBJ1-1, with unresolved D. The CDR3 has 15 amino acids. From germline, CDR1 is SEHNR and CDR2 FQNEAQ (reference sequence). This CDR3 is CSSSLAGGEGTEAFF. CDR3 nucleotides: TGTTCCAGCAGCCTCGCAGGTGGGGAGGGCACTGAAGCTTTCTTT.

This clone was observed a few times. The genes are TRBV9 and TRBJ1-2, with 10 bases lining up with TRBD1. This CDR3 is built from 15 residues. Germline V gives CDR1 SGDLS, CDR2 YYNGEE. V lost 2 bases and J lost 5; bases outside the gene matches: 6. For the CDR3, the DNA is TGTGCCAGCAGCGTCGGACAGGGGGTAGGGTATGGCTACACCTTC. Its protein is CASSVGQGVGYGYTF. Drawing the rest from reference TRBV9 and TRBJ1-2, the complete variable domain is DSGVTQTPKHLITATGQRVTLRCSPRSGDLSVYWYQQSLDQGLQFLIQYYNGEERAKGNILERFSAQQFPDLHSELNLSSLELGDSALYFCASSVGQGVGYGYTFGSGTRLTVV.

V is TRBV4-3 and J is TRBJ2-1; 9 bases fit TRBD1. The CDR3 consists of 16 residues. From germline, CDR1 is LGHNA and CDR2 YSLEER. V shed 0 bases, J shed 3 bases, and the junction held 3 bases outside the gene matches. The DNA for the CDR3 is TGCGCCAGCAGCCAAGAAGAGGGACAGGGCTACAATGAGCAGTTCTTC. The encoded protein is CASSQEEGQGYNEQFF.

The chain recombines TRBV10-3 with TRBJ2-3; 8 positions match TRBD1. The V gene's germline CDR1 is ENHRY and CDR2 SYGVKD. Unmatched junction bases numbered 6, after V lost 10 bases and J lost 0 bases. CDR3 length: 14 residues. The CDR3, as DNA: TGTGCCACAGGGGGCGGGTTCAGCACAGATACGCAGTATTTT. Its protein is CATGGGFSTDTQYF.

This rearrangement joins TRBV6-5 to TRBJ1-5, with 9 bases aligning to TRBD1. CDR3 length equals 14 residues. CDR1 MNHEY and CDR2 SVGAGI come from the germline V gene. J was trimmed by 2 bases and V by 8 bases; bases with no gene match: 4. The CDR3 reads CASRDRDGNQPQHF. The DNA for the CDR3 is TGTGCCAGCCGGGACAGGGACGGCAATCAGCCCCAGCATTTT.

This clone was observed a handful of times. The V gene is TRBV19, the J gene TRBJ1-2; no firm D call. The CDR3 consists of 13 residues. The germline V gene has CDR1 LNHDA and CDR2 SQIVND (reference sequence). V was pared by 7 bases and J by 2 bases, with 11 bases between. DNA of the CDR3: TGTGCCAGTACTTTGTCCGGGAACTATGGCTACACCTTC. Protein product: CASTLSGNYGYTF.

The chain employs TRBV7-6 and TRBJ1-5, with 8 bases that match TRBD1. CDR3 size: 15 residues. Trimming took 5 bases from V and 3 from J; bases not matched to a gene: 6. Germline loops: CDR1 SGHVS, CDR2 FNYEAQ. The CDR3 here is CASSQGQGANQPQHF. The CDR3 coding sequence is TGTGCCAGCAGCCAAGGGCAGGGGGCCAATCAGCCCCAGCATTTT.

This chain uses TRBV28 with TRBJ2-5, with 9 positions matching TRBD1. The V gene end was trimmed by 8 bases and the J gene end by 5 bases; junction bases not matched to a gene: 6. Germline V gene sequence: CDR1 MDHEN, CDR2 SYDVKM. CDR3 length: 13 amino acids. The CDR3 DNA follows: TGTGCCAGCGGACAGGGGCTCAGGGAGACCCAGTACTTC. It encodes CASGQGLRETQYF.

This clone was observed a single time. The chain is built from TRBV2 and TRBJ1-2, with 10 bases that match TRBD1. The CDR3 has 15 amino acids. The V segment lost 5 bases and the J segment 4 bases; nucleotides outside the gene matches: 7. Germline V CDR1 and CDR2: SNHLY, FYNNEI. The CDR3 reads CASSFGQGGAYGYTF. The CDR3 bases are TGTGCCAGCAGTTTCGGACAGGGGGGCGCCTATGGCTACACCTTC.

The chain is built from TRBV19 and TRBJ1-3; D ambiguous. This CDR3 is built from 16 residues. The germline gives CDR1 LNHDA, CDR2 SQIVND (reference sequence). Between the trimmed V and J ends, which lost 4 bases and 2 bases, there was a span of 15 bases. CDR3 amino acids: CASSTTPFLTGNTIYF. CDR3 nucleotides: TGTGCCAGTAGTACCACACCTTTTTTGACTGGAAACACCATATATTTT.

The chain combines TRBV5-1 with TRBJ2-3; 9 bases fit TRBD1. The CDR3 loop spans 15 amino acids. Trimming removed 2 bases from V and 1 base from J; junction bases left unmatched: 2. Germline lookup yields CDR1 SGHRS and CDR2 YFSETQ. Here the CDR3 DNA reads TGCGCCAGCAGCTTAGACAGGGGGGGCACAGATACGCAGTATTTT. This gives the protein CASSLDRGGTDTQYF. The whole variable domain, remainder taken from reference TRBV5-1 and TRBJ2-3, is KAGVTQTPRYLIKTRGQQVTLSCSPISGHRSVSWYQQTPGQGLQFLFEYFSETQRNKGNFPGRFSGRQFSNSRSEMNVSTLELGDSALYLCASSLDRGGTDTQYFGPGTRLTVL.

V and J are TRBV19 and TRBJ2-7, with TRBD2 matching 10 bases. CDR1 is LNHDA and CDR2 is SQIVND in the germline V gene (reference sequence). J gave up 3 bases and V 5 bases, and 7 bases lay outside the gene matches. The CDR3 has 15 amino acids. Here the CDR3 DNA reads TGTGCCAGTAGTCTCACTGGACTAGCGGTCTACGAGCAGTACTTC. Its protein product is CASSLTGLAVYEQYF.

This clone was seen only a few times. CDR3 sequence reads: CASSMTGGGNEQFF. The CDR3 bases are TGTGCCAGCAGTATGACAGGGGGTGGCAATGAGCAGTTCTTC. The gene calls are TRBV6-1 and TRBJ2-1, with TRBD1 matching 9 bases. Germline trimming cut 5 bases from V and 6 bases from J; bases unmatched to any gene: 5. Germline V gene data show CDR1 as MNHNS and CDR2 as SASEGT. The CDR3 sequence is 14 residues long.

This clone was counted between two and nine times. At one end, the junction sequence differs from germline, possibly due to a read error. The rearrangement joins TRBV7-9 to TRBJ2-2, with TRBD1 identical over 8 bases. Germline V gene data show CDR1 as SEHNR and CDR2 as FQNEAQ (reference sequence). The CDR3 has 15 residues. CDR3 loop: CSSSLQGVATGELFF. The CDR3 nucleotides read TGTTCCAGCAGCTTACAGGGGGTCGCGACCGGGGAGCTGTTTTTT. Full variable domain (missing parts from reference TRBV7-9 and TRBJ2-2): DTGVSQNPRHKITKRGQNVTFRCDPISEHNRLYWYRQTLGQGPEFLTYFQNEAQLEKSRLLSDRFSAERPKGSFSTLEIQRTEQGDSAMYLCSSSLQGVATGELFFGEGSRLTVL.

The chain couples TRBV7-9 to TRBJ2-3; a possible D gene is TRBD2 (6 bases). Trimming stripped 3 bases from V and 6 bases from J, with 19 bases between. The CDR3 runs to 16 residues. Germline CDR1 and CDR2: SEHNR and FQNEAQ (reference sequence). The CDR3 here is CASSFEKWGVLDTQYF. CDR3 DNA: TGTGCCAGCAGCTTTGAAAAGTGGGGGGTTTTGGATACGCAGTATTTT.

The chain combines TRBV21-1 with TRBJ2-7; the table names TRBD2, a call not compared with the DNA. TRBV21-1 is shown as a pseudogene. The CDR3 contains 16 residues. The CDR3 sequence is CASSKGPLCGTFEQYF. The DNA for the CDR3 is TGTGCCAGCAGCAAAGGACCTCTTTGCGGGACCTTCGAGCAGTACTTC.

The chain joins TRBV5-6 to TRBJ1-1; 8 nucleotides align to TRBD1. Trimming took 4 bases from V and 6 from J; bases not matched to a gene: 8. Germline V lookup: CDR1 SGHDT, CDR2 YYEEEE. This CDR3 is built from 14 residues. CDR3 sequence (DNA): TGTGCCAGCAGCCCAATCGGACAGGGAGCTGAAGCTTTCTTT. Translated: CASSPIGQGAEAFF.

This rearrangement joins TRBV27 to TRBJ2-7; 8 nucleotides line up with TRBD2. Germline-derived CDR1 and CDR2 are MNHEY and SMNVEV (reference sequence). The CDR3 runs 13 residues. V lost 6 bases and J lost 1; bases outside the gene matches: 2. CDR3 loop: CASRRGASYEQYF. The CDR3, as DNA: TGTGCCAGCAGGCGGGGGGCATCCTACGAGCAGTACTTC.

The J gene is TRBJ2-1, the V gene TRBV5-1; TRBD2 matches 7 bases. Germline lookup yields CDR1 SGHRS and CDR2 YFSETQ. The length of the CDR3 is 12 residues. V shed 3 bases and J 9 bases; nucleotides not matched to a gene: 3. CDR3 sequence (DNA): TGCGCCAGCAGCTCGACTAGCAGTGAGCAGTTCTTC. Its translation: CASSSTSSEQFF.

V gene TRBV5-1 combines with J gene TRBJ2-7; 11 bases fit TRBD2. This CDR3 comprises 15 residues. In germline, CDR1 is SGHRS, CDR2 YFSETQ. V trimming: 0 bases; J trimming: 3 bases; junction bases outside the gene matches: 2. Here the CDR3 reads CASSLVTSGSYEQYF. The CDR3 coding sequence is TGCGCCAGCAGCTTGGTTACTAGCGGGAGCTACGAGCAGTACTTC.

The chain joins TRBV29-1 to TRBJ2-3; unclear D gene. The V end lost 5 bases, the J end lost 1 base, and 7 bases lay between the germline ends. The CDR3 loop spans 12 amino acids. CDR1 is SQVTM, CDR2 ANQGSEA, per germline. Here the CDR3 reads CSVFLGTDTQYF. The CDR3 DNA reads TGCAGCGTTTTTCTCGGCACAGATACGCAGTATTTT.

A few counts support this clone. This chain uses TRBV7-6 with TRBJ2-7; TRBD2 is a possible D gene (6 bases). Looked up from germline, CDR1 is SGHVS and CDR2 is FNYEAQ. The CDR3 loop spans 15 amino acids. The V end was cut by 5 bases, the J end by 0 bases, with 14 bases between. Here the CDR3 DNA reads TGTGCCAGCAGCGGGGGACTCTTAAGCTCCTACGAGCAGTACTTC. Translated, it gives CASSGGLLSSYEQYF. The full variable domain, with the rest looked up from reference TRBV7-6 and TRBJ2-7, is GAGVSQSPRYKVTKRGQDVALRCDPISGHVSLYWYRQALGQGPEFLTYFNYEAQQDKSGLPNDRFSAERPEGSISTLTIQRTEQRDSAMYRCASSGGLLSSYEQYFGPGTRLTVT.